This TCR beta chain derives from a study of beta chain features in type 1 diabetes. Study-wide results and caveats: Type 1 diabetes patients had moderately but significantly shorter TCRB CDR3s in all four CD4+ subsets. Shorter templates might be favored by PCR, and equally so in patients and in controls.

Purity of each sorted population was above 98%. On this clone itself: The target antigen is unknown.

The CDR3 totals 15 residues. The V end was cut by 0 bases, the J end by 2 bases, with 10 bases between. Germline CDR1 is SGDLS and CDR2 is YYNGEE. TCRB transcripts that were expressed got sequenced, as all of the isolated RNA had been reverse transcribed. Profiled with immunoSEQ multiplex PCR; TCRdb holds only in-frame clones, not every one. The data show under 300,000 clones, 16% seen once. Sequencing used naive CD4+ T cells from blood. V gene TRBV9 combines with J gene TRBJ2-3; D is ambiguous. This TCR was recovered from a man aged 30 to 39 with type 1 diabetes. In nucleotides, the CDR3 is TGTGCCAGCAGCGTAGTAGCCACCTACACAGATACGCAGTATTTT. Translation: CASSVVATYTDTQYF.